A selection of T cell receptor beta chains follows, all from one sample in a study of blood T cell repertoires in COVID-19. Profiled with immunoSEQ multiplex PCR; TCRdb holds only in-frame clones, not every one. The sample consists of 95,000 to 150,000 clones, 86% of them appearing once. The sequenced material came from peripheral blood. All receptors come from a man aged 35 to 55 with acute or convalescent COVID-19. The CDR3 runs from the conserved cysteine through the conserved F or W. D genes are given only for firm matches. Only part of the rows carry a size: once, few, many, or a class if the clone is expanded.

clone_size,j_call,v_call,d_call,cdr3_aa,cdr3_nt
NA,TRBJ1-2,TRBV6-6,TRBD1,CASSYSSGTDNYGYTF,TGTGCCAGCAGTTACTCGAGTGGGACAGATAACTATGGCTACACCTTC
NA,TRBJ1-2,TRBV7-9,NA,CASSLFLRGSDYGYTF,TGTGCCAGCAGCTTATTTTTACGGGGTTCTGACTATGGCTACACCTTC
NA,TRBJ1-1,TRBV18,NA,CASSQPGMNTEAFF,TGTGCCAGCTCACAGCCGGGGATGAACACTGAAGCTTTCTTT
NA,TRBJ1-1,TRBV27,NA,CASSLADMNTEAFF,TGTGCCAGCAGTTTGGCAGATATGAACACTGAAGCTTTCTTT
NA,TRBJ2-1,TRBV19,TRBD2,CASYGGSGRALVNEQFF,TGTGCCAGTTATGGGGGTAGCGGGAGGGCCCTAGTTAATGAGCAGTTCTTC
NA,TRBJ1-1,TRBV19,TRBD1,CASTWTGGTEAFF,TGTGCCAGTACTTGGACAGGGGGAACTGAAGCTTTCTTT
NA,TRBJ2-3,TRBV10-3,NA,CAISERTVSTDTQYF,TGTGCCATCAGTGAACGGACAGTAAGCACAGATACGCAGTATTTT
NA,TRBJ1-3,TRBV29-1,NA,CSGTGSSGNTIYF,TGCAGCGGGACGGGGAGCTCTGGAAACACCATATATTTT
NA,TRBJ2-1,TRBV4-1,NA,CASSQEWASEQFF,TGCGCCAGCAGCCAAGAGTGGGCATCCGAGCAGTTCTTC
NA,TRBJ1-2,TRBV5-1,TRBD1,CASSIIPGGANGYTF,TGCGCCAGCAGCATAATTCCAGGGGGCGCAAATGGCTACACCTTC
medium-sized,TRBJ1-5,TRBV11-2,NA,CASSSGLLHQPQHF,TGTGCCAGCAGCTCGGGACTTCTTCATCAGCCCCAGCATTTT